The 6 T cell receptor beta chains presented below share a single source sample, sequenced in a study of shared clonotypes between healthy human individuals. Repertoires were generated with immunoSEQ multiplex PCR, while TCRdb's copy carries only in-frame clones and drops some. In the table there are 550,000 to 600,000 clones, around 78% of which are singletons. Sequencing used PBMCs. The receptors here all came from a middle-aged woman in good health. Some clones in this sample may be carry-over from other donors' samples.

The rearrangement links TRBV7-6 to TRBJ1-5; D not certain. The CDR3 spans 15 residues. Germline V gene data show CDR1 as SGHVS and CDR2 as FNYEAQ. Trimming pared 1 base from V and 5 bases from J, leaving 12 bases between. The CDR3 here is CASSLGTGPHQPQHF. CDR3 in DNA: TGTGCCAGCAGCTTAGGGACTGGCCCGCATCAGCCCCAGCATTTT.

V usage is TRBV28 and J usage is TRBJ2-1, with 10 bases identical to TRBD2. The V and J ends lost 4 bases and 10 bases, in that order; junction bases with no gene match: 13. CDR3 length equals 16 residues. Germline V lookup: CDR1 MDHEN, CDR2 SYDVKM. The CDR3 coding sequence is TGTGCCAGCAGTTCCCGAGGACATCTAGCGGGAGTGGAGCAGTTCTTC. This gives the protein CASSSRGHLAGVEQFF. Full variable domain (rest looked up from reference TRBV28 and TRBJ2-1): DVKVTQSSRYLVKRTGEKVFLECVQDMDHENMFWYRQDPGLGLRLIYFSYDVKMKEKGDIPEGYSVSREKKERFSLILESASTNQTSMYLCASSSRGHLAGVEQFFGPGTRLTVL.

V and J are TRBV11-2 and TRBJ1-2, with 8 bases aligning to TRBD1. The length of the CDR3 is 15 residues. The germline V gene has CDR1 SGHAT and CDR2 FQNNGV. J gave up 8 bases and V 3 bases, and 11 bases lay outside the gene matches. CDR3 in DNA: TGTGCCAGCAGCTTGGGACCAGACAGGGGAGGAGGCTACACCTTC. This codes for CASSLGPDRGGGYTF.

A remark on this clone: One junction end disagrees with the germline gene, perhaps due to a read error. The chain has TRBV27 and TRBJ2-1, with 7 bases identical to TRBD2. Germline lookup yields CDR1 MNHEY and CDR2 SMNVEV (reference sequence). This CDR3 is built from 15 residues. CDR3 sequence (DNA): TGTGCCAGCAGTTCTTTAGGGAGGGCCCACAATGAGCATTTCTTC. Translating gives CASSSLGRAHNEHFF.

Turning to this clone: One base separates it from a far larger clone, so it is likely a read error. The genes are TRBV28 and TRBJ2-4; TRBD2 is a possible D gene (5 bases). Trimming removed 6 bases at V and 9 bases at J, with 15 bases between. Germline V lookup: CDR1 MDHEN, CDR2 SYDVKM. The CDR3 totals 13 residues. CDR3 in DNA: TGTGCCAGCAGACTAGGGATCCTAAGCATTCAGTACTTC. Translating it yields CASRLGILSIQYF.

This clone was detected only a few times. V and J are TRBV19 and TRBJ1-5; D gene uncertain. The germline gives CDR1 LNHDA, CDR2 SQIVND (reference sequence). Trimming removed 1 base at V and 9 bases at J, with 7 bases between. This CDR3 comprises 12 residues. DNA for the CDR3: TGTGCCAGTAGTATAGCCCGACGGCCCCAGCATTTT. It is translated as CASSIARRPQHF.